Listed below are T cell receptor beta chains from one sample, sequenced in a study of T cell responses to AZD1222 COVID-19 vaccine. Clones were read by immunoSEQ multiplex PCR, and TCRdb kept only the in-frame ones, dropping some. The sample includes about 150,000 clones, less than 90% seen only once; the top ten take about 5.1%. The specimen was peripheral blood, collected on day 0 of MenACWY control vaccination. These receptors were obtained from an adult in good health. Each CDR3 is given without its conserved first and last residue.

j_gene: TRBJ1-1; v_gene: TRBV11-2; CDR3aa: ASSSSLPEAF
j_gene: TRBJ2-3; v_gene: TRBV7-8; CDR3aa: ASSKGTARGTDTQY
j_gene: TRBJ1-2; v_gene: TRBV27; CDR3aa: ASSGQGRDYGYT
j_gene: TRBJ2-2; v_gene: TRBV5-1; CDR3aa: ATGTENTGELF
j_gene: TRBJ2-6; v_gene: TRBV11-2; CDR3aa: ASSSHRPGAGANVLT
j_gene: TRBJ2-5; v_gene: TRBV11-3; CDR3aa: ASSRGTQETQY
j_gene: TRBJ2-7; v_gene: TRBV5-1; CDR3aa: ASRRGQDSYEQY
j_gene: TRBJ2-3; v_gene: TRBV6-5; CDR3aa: ASSLGPRTDTQY
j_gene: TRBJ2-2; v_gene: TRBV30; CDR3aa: ALKAGYWTGELF
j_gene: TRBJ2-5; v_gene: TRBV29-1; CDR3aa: SVLGLAVFQETQY
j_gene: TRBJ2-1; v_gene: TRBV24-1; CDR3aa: ATSDPGGYEQF
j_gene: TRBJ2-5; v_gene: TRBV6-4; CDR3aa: ASPSGQGATQY
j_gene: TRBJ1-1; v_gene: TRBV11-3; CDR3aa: ASSPFLRSRAF
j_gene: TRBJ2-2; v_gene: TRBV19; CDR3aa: ASSMGRGFTGELF
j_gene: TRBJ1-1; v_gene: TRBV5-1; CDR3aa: ASSLQSGNTEAF
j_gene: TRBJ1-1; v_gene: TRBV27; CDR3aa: ASGTRFEAF
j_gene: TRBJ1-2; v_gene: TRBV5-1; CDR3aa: ASSLAVVGGYT
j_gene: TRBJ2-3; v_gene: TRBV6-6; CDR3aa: ASTEQDRVADTQY
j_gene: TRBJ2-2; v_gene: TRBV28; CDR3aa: ASTPGAREPGELF
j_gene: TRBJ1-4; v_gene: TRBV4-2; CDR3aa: ASSQTAGATNEKLF
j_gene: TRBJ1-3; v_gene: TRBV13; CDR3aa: ASSSTGTYSGNTIY
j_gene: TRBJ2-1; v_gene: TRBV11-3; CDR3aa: ASSPRTSAGEQF
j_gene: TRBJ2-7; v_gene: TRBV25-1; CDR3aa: ASSELIGKTYEQY
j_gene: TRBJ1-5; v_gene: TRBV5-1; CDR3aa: ASSLGGQVYQPQH
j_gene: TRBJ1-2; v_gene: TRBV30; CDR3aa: AWSVSSRVGTYGYT
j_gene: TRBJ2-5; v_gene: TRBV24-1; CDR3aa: ATSLPGQETQY
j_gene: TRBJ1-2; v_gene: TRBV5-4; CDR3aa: ASSFTGVNYGYT
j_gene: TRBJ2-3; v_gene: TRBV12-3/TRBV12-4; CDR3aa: ASSILDTQY
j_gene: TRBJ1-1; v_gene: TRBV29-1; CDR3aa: SVGDVGGNTEAF
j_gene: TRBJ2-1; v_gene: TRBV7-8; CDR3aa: ASSGGPGSYNEQF